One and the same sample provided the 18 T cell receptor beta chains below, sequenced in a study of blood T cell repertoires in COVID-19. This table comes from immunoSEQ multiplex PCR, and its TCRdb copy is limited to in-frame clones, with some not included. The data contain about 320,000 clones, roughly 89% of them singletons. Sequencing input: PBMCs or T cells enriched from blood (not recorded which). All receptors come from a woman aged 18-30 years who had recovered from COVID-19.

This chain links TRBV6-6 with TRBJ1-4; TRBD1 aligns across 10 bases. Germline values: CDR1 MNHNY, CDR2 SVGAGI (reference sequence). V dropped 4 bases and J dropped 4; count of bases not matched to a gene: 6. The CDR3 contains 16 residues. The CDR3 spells CASSSGQGTVNEKLFF. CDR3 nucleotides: TGTGCCAGCAGTTCGGGACAGGGGACCGTTAATGAAAAACTGTTTTTT.

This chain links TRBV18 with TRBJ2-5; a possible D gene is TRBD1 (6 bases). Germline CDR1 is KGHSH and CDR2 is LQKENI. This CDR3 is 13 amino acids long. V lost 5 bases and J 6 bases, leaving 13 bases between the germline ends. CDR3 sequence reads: CASSKDSRQTQYF. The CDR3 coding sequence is TGTGCCAGCTCAAAGGACAGTCGACAGACCCAGTACTTC.

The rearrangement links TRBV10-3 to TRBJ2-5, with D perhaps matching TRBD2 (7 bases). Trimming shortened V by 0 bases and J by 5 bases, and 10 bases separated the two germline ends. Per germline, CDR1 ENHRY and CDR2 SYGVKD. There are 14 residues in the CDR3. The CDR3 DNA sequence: TGTGCCATCAGTGAGTCCGGGGGGCCGGAGACCCAGTACTTC. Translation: CAISESGGPETQYF.

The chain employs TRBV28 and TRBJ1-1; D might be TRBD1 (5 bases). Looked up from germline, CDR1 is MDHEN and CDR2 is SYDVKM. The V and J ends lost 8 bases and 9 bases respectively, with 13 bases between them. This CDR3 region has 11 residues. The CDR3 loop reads CASRRDEKAFF. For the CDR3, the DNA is TGTGCCAGCCGCAGGGATGAAAAAGCTTTCTTT.

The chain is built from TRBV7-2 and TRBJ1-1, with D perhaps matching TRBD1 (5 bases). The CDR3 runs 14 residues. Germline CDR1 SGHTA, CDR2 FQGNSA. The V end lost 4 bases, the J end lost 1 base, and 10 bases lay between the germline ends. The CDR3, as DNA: TGTGCCAGCAGCTATGACAGAACGAACACTGAAGCTTTCTTT. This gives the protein CASSYDRTNTEAFF.

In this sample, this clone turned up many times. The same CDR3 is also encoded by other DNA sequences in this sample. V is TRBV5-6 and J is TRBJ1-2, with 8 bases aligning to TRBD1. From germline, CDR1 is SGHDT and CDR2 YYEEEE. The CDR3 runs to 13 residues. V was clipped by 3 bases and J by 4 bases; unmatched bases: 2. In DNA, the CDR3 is TGTGCCAGCAGCTCGGGACAGGTCTATGGCTACACCTTC. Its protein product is CASSSGQVYGYTF.

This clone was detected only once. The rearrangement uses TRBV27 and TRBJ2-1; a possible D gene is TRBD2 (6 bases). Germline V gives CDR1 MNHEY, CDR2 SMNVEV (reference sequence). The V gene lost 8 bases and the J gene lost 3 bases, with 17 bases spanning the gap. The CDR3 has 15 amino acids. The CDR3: CASSKGGEIYNEQFF. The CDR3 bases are TGTGCCAGCTCCAAAGGCGGGGAGATCTACAATGAGCAGTTCTTC.

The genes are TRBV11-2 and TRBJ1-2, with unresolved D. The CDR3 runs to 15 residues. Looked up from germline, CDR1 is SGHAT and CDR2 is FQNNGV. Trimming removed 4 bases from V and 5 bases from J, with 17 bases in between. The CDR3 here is CASSYTPGANYGYTF. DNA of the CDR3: TGTGCCAGCAGCTACACGCCCGGAGCGAATTATGGCTACACCTTC. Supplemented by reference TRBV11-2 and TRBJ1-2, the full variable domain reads EAGVAQSPRYKIIEKRQSVAFWCNPISGHATLYWYQQILGQGPKLLIQFQNNGVVDDSQLPKDRFSAERLKGVDSTLKIQPAKLEDSAVYLCASSYTPGANYGYTFGSGTRLTVV.

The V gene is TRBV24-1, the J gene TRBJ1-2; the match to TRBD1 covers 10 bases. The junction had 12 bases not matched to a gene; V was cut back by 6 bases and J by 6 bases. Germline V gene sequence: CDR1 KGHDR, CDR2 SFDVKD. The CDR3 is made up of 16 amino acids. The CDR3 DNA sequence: TGTGCCACCAGTCGGCCCGACAGGGGGCGGTCTGATGGCTACACCTTC. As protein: CATSRPDRGRSDGYTF.

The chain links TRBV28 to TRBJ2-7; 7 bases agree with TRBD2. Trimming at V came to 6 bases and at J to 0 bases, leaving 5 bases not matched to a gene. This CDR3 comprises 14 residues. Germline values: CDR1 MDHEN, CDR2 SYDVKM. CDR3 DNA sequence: TGTGCCAGCAGCCTTCTAGCGGACTCCTACGAGCAGTACTTC. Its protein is CASSLLADSYEQYF. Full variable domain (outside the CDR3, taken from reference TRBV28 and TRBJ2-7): DVKVTQSSRYLVKRTGEKVFLECVQDMDHENMFWYRQDPGLGLRLIYFSYDVKMKEKGDIPEGYSVSREKKERFSLILESASTNQTSMYLCASSLLADSYEQYFGPGTRLTVT.

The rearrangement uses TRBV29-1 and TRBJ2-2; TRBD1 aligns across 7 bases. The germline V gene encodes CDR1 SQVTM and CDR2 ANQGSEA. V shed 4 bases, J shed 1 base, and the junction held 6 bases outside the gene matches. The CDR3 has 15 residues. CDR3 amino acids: CSVVWNRGNTGELFF. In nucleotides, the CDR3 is TGCAGCGTTGTTTGGAACAGGGGGAACACCGGGGAGCTGTTTTTT.

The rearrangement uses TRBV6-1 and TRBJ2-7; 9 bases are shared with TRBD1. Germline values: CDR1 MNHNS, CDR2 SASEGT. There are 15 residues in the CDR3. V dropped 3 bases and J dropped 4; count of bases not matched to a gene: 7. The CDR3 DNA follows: TGTGCCAGCAGTGACGAGACAGGGGGTTGGTACGAGCAGTACTTC. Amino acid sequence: CASSDETGGWYEQYF.

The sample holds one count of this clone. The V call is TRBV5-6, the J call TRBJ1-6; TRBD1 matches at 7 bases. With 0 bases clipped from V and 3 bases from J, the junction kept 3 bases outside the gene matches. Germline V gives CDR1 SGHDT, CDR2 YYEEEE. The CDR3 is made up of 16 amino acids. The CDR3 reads CASSLVGTVYNSPLHF. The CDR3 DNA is TGTGCCAGCAGCTTGGTTGGGACAGTCTATAATTCACCCCTCCACTTT.

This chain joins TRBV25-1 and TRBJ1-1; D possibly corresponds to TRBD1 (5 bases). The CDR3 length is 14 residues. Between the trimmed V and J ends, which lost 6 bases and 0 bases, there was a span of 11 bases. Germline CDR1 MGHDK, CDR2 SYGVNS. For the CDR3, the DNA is TGTGCCAGCAGGGATACAGGAGTGAACACTGAAGCTTTCTTT. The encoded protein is CASRDTGVNTEAFF.

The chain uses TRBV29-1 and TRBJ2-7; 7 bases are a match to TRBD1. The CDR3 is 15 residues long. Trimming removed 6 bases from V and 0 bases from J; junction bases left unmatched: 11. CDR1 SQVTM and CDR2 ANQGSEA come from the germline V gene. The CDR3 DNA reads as TGCAGCGTCCTATTCCGGGACAGTCTCTCCTACGAGCAGTACTTC. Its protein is CSVLFRDSLSYEQYF.

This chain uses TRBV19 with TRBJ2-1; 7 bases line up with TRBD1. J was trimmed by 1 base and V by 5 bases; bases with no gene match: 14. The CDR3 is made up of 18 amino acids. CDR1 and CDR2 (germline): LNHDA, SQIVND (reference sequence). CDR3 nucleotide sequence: TGTGCCAGTAGTGCCGGGACAGCTACCCTGAGGTCCTACAATGAGCAGTTCTTC. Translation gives CASSAGTATLRSYNEQFF.

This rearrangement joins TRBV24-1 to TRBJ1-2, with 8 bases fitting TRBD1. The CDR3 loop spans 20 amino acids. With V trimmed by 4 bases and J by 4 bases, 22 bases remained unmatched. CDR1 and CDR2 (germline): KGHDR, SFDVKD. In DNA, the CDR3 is TGTGCCACCAGTGACCCCAGAGGCAGACAGGGGCGAGGACACCTCTATGGCTACACCTTC. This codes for CATSDPRGRQGRGHLYGYTF.

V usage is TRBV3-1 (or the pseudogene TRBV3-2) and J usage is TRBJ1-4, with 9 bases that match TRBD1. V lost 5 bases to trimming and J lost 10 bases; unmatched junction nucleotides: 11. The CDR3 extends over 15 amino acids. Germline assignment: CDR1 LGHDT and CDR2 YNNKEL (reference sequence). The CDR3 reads CASSIQGARMGKLFF. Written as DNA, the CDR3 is TGTGCCAGCAGCATACAGGGGGCCAGGATGGGAAAACTGTTTTTT.